Listed here are 10 T cell receptor beta chains from one sample, sequenced in a study of blood T cell repertoires in COVID-19. Assay used: immunoSEQ multiplex PCR; TCRdb lists only in-frame clones, some missing. The sample carries more than 150,000 clones, around nine tenths recorded once. Material: peripheral blood. These receptors originate from a woman in her 70s with COVID-19, enrolled during active disease.

This clone was detected once. This chain links TRBV5-1 with TRBJ2-1; 7 nucleotides align to TRBD2. Germline assignment: CDR1 SGHRS and CDR2 YFSETQ. The V and J ends lost 0 bases and 4 bases, in that order; junction bases with no gene match: 7. The CDR3 runs 16 residues. The CDR3 protein is CASSLGLAASYNEQFF. The CDR3, as DNA: TGCGCCAGCAGCTTGGGGCTAGCGGCTTCTTACAATGAGCAGTTCTTC.

In its sample, this clone was seen a few times. As DNA, the CDR3 is TGTGCCACCAGCAGAGATTTGGGCACCGTCGAGCAGTACTTC. This encodes CATSRDLGTVEQYF. The chain carries TRBV15 and TRBJ2-7; D uncertain. With 0 bases removed from V and 6 bases from J, the gap between germline ends came to 12 bases. CDR1 is LNHNV, CDR2 YYDKDF, per germline (reference sequence). The length of the CDR3 is 14 residues.

The chain couples TRBV19 to TRBJ1-4; 8 bases are a match to TRBD1. Germline V lookup: CDR1 LNHDA, CDR2 SQIVND (reference sequence). V lost 5 bases and J lost 5; bases outside the gene matches: 10. This CDR3 spans 16 amino acids. The CDR3 region is CASSPGQVVYNEKLFF. In DNA form, the CDR3 reads TGTGCCAGTAGTCCGGGACAGGTGGTGTACAATGAAAAACTGTTTTTT.

V is TRBV20-1 and J is TRBJ1-1; tentative D call: TRBD1 (5 bases). CDR3 size: 12 residues. V lost 3 bases and J lost 3, with 8 bases in between. The germline CDR1 and CDR2 sequences are DFQATT and SNEGSKA (reference sequence). CDR3 protein: CSASWGDTEAFF. Written as DNA, the CDR3 is TGCAGTGCTAGTTGGGGGGACACTGAAGCTTTCTTT.

The CDR3 sequence: CASRAPDRNYEQYF. CDR3 bases: TGTGCCAGCAGGGCACCGGACAGGAACTACGAGCAGTACTTC. The chain combines TRBV6-6 with TRBJ2-7; 7 bases are shared with TRBD1. Germline CDR1 MNHNY, CDR2 SVGAGI (reference sequence). V trimming: 6 bases; J trimming: 3 bases; junction bases outside the gene matches: 8. The CDR3 covers 14 residues.

The gene calls are TRBV19 and TRBJ1-1, with a tentative D call TRBD1 (5 bases). This CDR3 region has 14 residues. V shed 3 bases and J shed 4 bases, with 12 bases lying between them. The germline gives CDR1 LNHDA, CDR2 SQIVND (reference sequence). This CDR3 reads CASSMGGVSTEAFF. CDR3 DNA sequence: TGTGCCAGTAGTATGGGGGGGGTCAGCACTGAAGCTTTCTTT.

This rearrangement joins TRBV7-8 to TRBJ2-7; D is uncertain. CDR1 SGHVS and CDR2 FQNEAQ come from the germline V gene. The length of the CDR3 is 15 residues. Trimming removed 5 bases from V and 4 bases from J, with 18 bases in between. CDR3 protein: CASSPTHQSFYEQYF. CDR3 coding DNA: TGTGCCAGCAGCCCGACACACCAGTCCTTTTACGAGCAGTACTTC.

V is TRBV27 and J is TRBJ2-7; TRBD2 matches 9 bases. The germline CDR1 and CDR2 sequences are MNHEY and SMNVEV (reference sequence). V lost 5 bases and J lost 9; bases outside the gene matches: 14. CDR3 length: 15 residues. In nucleotides, the CDR3 is TGTGCCAGCAGTATATTAGCGGGAGTTGGCGGGGTGCAGTACTTC. Translating it yields CASSILAGVGGVQYF.

V is TRBV6-5 and J is TRBJ2-7; 9 bases are a match to TRBD1. Looked up from germline, CDR1 is MNHEY and CDR2 is SVGAGI. With V trimmed by 5 bases and J by 5 bases, 10 bases remained unmatched. The CDR3 totals 15 residues. The CDR3 DNA follows: TGTGCCAGCAGTCGAACCCGGGACAGGGTCCACGAGCAGTACTTC. Amino acids: CASSRTRDRVHEQYF.

This chain links TRBV24-1 with TRBJ2-1, with D unclear. Germline assignment: CDR1 KGHDR and CDR2 SFDVKD. Trimming pared 3 bases from V and 8 bases from J, leaving 13 bases between. The CDR3 sequence is 14 residues long. The CDR3 DNA sequence: TGTGCCACCAGTGATCCCGTGGGCCTGGATGAGCAGTTCTTC. It is translated as CATSDPVGLDEQFF.